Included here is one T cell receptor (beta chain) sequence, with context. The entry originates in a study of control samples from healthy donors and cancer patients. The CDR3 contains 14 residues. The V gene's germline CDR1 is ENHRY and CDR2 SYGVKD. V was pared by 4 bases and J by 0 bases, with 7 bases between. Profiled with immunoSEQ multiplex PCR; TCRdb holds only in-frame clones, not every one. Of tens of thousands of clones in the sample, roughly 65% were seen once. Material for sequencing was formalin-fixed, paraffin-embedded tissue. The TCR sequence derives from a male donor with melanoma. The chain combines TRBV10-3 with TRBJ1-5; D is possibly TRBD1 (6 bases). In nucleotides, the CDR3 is TGTGCCATCAGTGTAGGGGGTAGCAATCAGCCCCAGCATTTT. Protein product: CAISVGGSNQPQHF.